This T cell receptor beta chain was obtained from a study of cytomegalovirus exposure and HLA in healthy donors. This CDR3 region has 18 residues. Germline assignment: CDR1 SGDLS and CDR2 YYNGEE. The ends were cut back, 0 bases at V and 2 bases at J, with 20 bases in the middle. PCR was performed using 60 Vbeta and 13 Jbeta primers. Measured with immunoSEQ multiplex PCR; TCRdb has only the in-frame clones, and not every one. This sample has around 140,000 clones, with approximately 77% found just once. Sequences were obtained from PBMCs. This chain joins TRBV9 and TRBJ1-2, with a tentative D call TRBD1 (6 bases). The receptor was derived from an older woman in good health and CMV-seronegative. The CDR3 bases are TGTGCCAGCAGCGTAGACCCAGGGGTTAAGCTAGTGAACTATGGCTACACCTTC. Protein sequence: CASSVDPGVKLVNYGYTF.